The clone carrying this TCR beta chain came up once. CDR1 WSHSY and CDR2 SAAADI come from the germline V gene. V lost 4 bases and J lost 10, with 11 bases in between. The CDR3 totals 12 residues. This sample was included in a study of blood T cell repertoires in COVID-19. Study details: Two negative PCRs, clearance, or symptom resolution characterized the recovered Cohort 3 donors.

The protocol was immunoSEQ multiplex PCR, while the TCRdb copy is restricted to in-frame clones and leaves out a portion. The profile shows 350,000 to 400,000 clones, more than 75% of them singletons. Sequenced: PBMCs or T cells enriched from blood (not recorded which). This clonotype was sampled from a man aged 35-49 years in a cohort exposed to, infected with or recovered from COVID-19 (not recorded which). The chain employs TRBV10-2 and TRBJ2-1, with no clear D. In nucleotides, the CDR3 is TGCGCCAGCAGTGGACACCTCTACGAGCAGTTCTTC. It specifies CASSGHLYEQFF.